What follows is one T cell receptor (beta chain) and its context. Its target is unknown. Germline CDR1 is KGHSH and CDR2 is LQKENI. Trimming took 7 bases from V and 3 from J; bases not matched to a gene: 6. CDR3 length equals 14 residues. This sample is drawn from a study of CD8 T cells in ankylosing spondylitis. Study-level findings and limits: Ankylosing spondylitis blood seemed to carry a telltale TCR beta motif made of several highly homologous variants. The study looked at matched synovial fluid samples from ankylosing spondylitis patients. Disease-linked clones were reported to be significantly enriched there. Earlier reports found some motif variants in synovial fluid and blood in reactive arthritis.

TCR beta libraries were made by quantitative 5'-RACE with molecular barcodes. MiXCR was run by TCRdb on the 5' RACE reads, yielding one entry per CDR3 protein. This table holds 250,000 to 300,000 distinct CDR3 sequences, around 19% found once. The sequence was obtained from a male donor with ankylosing spondylitis or in good health (not recorded which). The V call is TRBV18, the J call TRBJ2-7, with 10 bases identical to TRBD1. The sequenced sample was blood, either unsorted or a sorted T cell fraction (not recorded which). CDR3 coding DNA: TGTGCCAGCTGCCGGGACAGGGGCTTCTACGAGCAGTACGTC. Protein sequence: CASCRDRGFYEQYV.